The T cell receptor (beta chain) under discussion was sequenced for a study of blood T cell repertoires in COVID-19. Germline V gives CDR1 SGHNT, CDR2 YYREEE (reference sequence). CDR3 size: 16 residues. The junction had 8 bases not matched to a gene; V was cut back by 3 bases and J by 8 bases. Seattle patients were enrolled during active infection and followed longitudinally. The data were produced by immunoSEQ multiplex PCR, yet TCRdb's version contains in-frame clones alone and is incomplete. This sample carries about 300,000 clones, 70% to 90% of them seen once, and the ten largest clones take around 1.6%.

This clonotype originated in a woman aged 25 to 39 with COVID-19, enrolled during active disease. The gene calls are TRBV5-4 and TRBJ2-3, with TRBD2 matching 14 bases. The material sequenced was peripheral blood. The CDR3 nucleotides are TGTGCCAGCAGCTGGGGACTAGCGGGGGACTTGGGTACGCAGTATTTT. Its translation: CASSWGLAGDLGTQYF.